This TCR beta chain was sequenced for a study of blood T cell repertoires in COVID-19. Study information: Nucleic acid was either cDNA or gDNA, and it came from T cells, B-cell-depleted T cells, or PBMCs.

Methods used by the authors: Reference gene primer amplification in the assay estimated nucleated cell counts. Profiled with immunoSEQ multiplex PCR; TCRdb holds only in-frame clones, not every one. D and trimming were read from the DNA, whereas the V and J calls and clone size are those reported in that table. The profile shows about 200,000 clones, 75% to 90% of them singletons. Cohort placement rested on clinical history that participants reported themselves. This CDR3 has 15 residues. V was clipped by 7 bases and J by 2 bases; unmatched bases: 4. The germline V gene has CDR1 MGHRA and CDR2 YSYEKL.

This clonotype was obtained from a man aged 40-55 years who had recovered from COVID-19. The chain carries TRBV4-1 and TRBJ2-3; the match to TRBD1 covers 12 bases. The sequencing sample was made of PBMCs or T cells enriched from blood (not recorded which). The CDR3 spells CASKGTGGNTDTQYF. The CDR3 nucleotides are TGCGCCAGCAAGGGGACAGGGGGCAACACAGATACGCAGTATTTT.